This T cell receptor (beta chain) was documented in a study of T cell responses to AZD1222 COVID-19 vaccine. In the study overall: Second doses at about 4 or about 12 weeks were pooled.

For this clone: No antigen is known for it.

The method was immunoSEQ multiplex PCR; TCRdb's version includes in-frame clones alone and lacks a portion of them. The data show some 140,000 clones, 80% to 95% seen once. General observations from the study: Among the donors, most were white British and more were female, and clonal diversity was possibly underestimated. A rise in Spike-specific TCR breadth and depth followed two AZD1222 doses.

Germline loops: CDR1 LGHNA, CDR2 YSLEER. The J segment lost 6 bases and the V segment lost 1 base, leaving 1 base of the junction unmatched. The CDR3 totals 15 residues. The sequence was obtained from an adult in good health. Sample: peripheral blood, taken on day 0 of AZD1222 vaccination. V and J are TRBV4-3 and TRBJ2-1; 12 bases are a match to TRBD2. The CDR3 bases are TGCGCCAGCAGCCAAGGACTAGCGGGAGTCAATGAGCAGTTCTTC. The encoded protein is CASSQGLAGVNEQFF.